The 13 T cell receptor beta chains below all came from one sample that was sequenced in a study of response to subunit inactivated influenza vaccine (dated by TCRdb to the late 2010s). Libraries were prepared through RT-PCR. The run used an Illumina HiSeq 2500. The public reads were reprocessed in TCRdb via fastp at Q25 and MiXCR, keeping in-frame beta chains. Rows are combined by CDR3 protein, so each entry shows the most common genes and DNA. The sample profile shows roughly 670,000 distinct CDR3 sequences; 11% to 15% of them were found once. The ten largest clonotypes hold 7.5% to 9% of the sample. Specimen: PBMCs from blood, collected less than 15 days before vaccination. These TCRs come from a man between 45 and 60 years old who received an inactivated influenza vaccine. Donor details come from another sample of the same person, matched by shared clones.

This clonotype was picked up a small number of times. The gene calls are TRBV28 and TRBJ2-7, with 7 bases lining up with TRBD2. Germline assignment: CDR1 MDHEN and CDR2 SYDVKM. V lost 5 bases to trimming and J lost 3 bases; unmatched junction nucleotides: 10. This CDR3 contains 15 residues. Here the CDR3 DNA reads TGTGCCAGCAGTGGTGGGGGGGACCCCGTCTACGAGCAGTACTTC. Its translation is CASSGGGDPVYEQYF.

The table lists this clonotype with a few counts. The gene calls are TRBV7-2 and TRBJ2-5, with D tentatively TRBD1 (6 bases). Germline-derived CDR1 and CDR2 are SGHTA and FQGNSA. V lost 4 bases and J 0 bases, leaving 12 bases between the germline ends. CDR3 size: 15 residues. The CDR3 loop reads CASSSTGTYQETQYF. The CDR3 DNA reads as TGTGCCAGCAGCTCGACCGGGACATACCAAGAGACCCAGTACTTC.

This clonotype was seen more than once but under ten times. CDR3 in amino acids: CASSLPGVTDTQYF. Written as DNA, the CDR3 is TGTGCCAGCAGCTTACCGGGAGTCACAGATACGCAGTATTTT. V gene TRBV7-8 combines with J gene TRBJ2-3, with D possibly TRBD2 on 6 matching bases. V shed 2 bases and J shed 2 bases, with 8 bases lying between them. In germline, CDR1 is SGHVS, CDR2 FQNEAQ. CDR3 size: 14 residues.

The CDR3, as DNA: TGTGCCAGCAGCTTAGGTAGGGGGCGGCTCTACGAGCAGTACTTC. Encoded protein: CASSLGRGRLYEQYF. The V call is TRBV11-1, the J call TRBJ2-7; 7 bases fit TRBD1. With 1 base clipped from V and 3 bases from J, the junction kept 6 bases outside the gene matches. This CDR3 spans 15 amino acids. The germline V gene has CDR1 SGHAT and CDR2 FQDESV (reference sequence).

This clonotype was counted between two and nine times. V gene TRBV7-9 combines with J gene TRBJ2-2; D is possibly TRBD1 or TRBD2 (5 bases each). This CDR3 contains 15 residues. The V gene's germline CDR1 is SEHNR and CDR2 FQNEAQ (reference sequence). V dropped 6 bases and J dropped 1 base, with 12 bases sitting between them. The CDR3: CASRPGPGNTGELFF. The CDR3 nucleotides read TGTGCCAGCAGACCGGGACCCGGGAACACCGGGGAGCTGTTTTTT.

V and J are TRBV5-1 and TRBJ1-5, with 8 positions matching TRBD1. This CDR3 has 18 amino acids. Trimming removed 2 bases from V and 5 bases from J; junction bases left unmatched: 15. Germline V lookup: CDR1 SGHRS, CDR2 YFSETQ. Here the CDR3 DNA reads TGCGCCAGCAGCTTCAGTCCAATGGGACAGGCCGGGGATCAGCCCCAGCATTTT. The encoded protein is CASSFSPMGQAGDQPQHF.

This rearrangement joins TRBV6-5 to TRBJ2-3; 8 bases map to TRBD2. The V and J ends lost 4 bases and 1 base, in that order; junction bases with no gene match: 7. The CDR3 totals 16 residues. Germline assignment: CDR1 MNHEY and CDR2 SVGAGI. The CDR3, as DNA: TGTGCCAGCAGTTTTGATCGGGGGGGGGGCACAGATACGCAGTATTTT. Protein: CASSFDRGGGTDTQYF.

Turning to this clonotype: At one end, the junction sequence differs from germline, possibly due to a read error. The rearrangement links TRBV6-1 to TRBJ2-7, with no clear D. Germline V lookup: CDR1 MNHNS, CDR2 SASEGT. The CDR3 is 14 amino acids. The CDR3 spells CARSEMVSSCEQYF. CDR3 sequence (DNA): TGTGCCCGCAGTGAAATGGTGAGCTCCTGCGAGCAGTACTTC.

This clonotype occurred a few times. The chain links TRBV7-9 to TRBJ2-3; 8 nucleotides align to TRBD2. Germline V gene data show CDR1 as SEHNR and CDR2 as FQNEAQ (reference sequence). The V gene end was trimmed by 5 bases and the J gene end by 3 bases; junction bases not matched to a gene: 7. CDR3 length equals 15 residues. CDR3 in amino acids: CASSQSGRGTDTQYF. CDR3 DNA sequence: TGTGCCAGCAGCCAGAGCGGGAGAGGGACAGATACGCAGTATTTT.

This clonotype was observed a few times. The chain has TRBV7-9 and TRBJ2-2; D remains unclear. The germline V and J ends were trimmed by 5 bases and 2 bases, with 12 bases remaining between them. The CDR3 length is 15 residues. Germline V gene data show CDR1 as SEHNR and CDR2 as FQNEAQ (reference sequence). Written as DNA, the CDR3 is TGTGCCAGCAGCCTGGGGATTTTCAACACCGGGGAGCTGTTTTTT. It is translated as CASSLGIFNTGELFF.

V usage is TRBV2 and J usage is TRBJ2-4; D possibly matches TRBD1 or TRBD2 (5 bases each). From germline, CDR1 is SNHLY and CDR2 FYNNEI. The length of the CDR3 is 15 residues. Trimming took 7 bases from V and 8 from J, leaving 21 bases between them. This chain's CDR3 is CASNSGSGPRDIQYF. CDR3 coding DNA: TGTGCCAGCAACTCGGGGTCAGGGCCCCGAGACATTCAGTACTTC.

On this clonotype itself: Its ends do not fully match the called genes, so a read error is possible. This chain connects TRBV20-1 to TRBJ2-2, with D unresolved. The CDR3 has 13 amino acids. The germline V gene encodes CDR1 DFQATT and CDR2 SNEGSKA (reference sequence). The CDR3 bases are TGCAGTGCTAGGCGGACGAACTCCGGGGAGCTGTTTTTT. Protein product: CSARRTNSGELFF.

J is TRBJ1-6 and V is TRBV20-1, with TRBD1 as a possible D gene (5 bases). The V end was cut by 3 bases, the J end by 5 bases, with 11 bases between. The CDR3 has 14 amino acids. Germline V gene sequence: CDR1 DFQATT, CDR2 SNEGSKA (reference sequence). The CDR3 coding sequence is TGCAGTGCTAGTTCGGGGGTAAATAATTCACCCCTCCACTTT. Translating it yields CSASSGVNNSPLHF.